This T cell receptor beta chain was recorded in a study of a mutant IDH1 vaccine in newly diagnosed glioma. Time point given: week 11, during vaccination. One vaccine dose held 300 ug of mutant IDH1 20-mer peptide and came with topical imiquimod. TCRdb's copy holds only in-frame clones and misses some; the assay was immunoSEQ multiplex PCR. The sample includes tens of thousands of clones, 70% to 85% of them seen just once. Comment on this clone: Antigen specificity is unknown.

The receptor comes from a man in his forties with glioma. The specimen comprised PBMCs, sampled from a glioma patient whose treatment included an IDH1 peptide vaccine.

The CDR3 sequence: CASRPRSGATDTQYF. CDR3 coding DNA: TGTGCCAGCAGACCCAGAAGCGGTGCCACAGATACGCAGTATTTT. The chain combines TRBV5-4 with TRBJ2-3; D might be TRBD2 (5 bases). Per the germline V gene, CDR1 is SGHNT and CDR2 is YYREEE (reference sequence). V was clipped by 5 bases and J by 2 bases, with 15 bases between them. CDR3 length equals 15 residues. Full variable domain (missing parts from reference TRBV5-4 and TRBJ2-3): ETGVTQSPTHLIKTRGQQVTLRCSSQSGHNTVSWYQQALGQGPQFIFQYYREEENGRGNFPPRFSGLQFPNYSSELNVNALELDDSALYLCASRPRSGATDTQYFGPGTRLTVL.